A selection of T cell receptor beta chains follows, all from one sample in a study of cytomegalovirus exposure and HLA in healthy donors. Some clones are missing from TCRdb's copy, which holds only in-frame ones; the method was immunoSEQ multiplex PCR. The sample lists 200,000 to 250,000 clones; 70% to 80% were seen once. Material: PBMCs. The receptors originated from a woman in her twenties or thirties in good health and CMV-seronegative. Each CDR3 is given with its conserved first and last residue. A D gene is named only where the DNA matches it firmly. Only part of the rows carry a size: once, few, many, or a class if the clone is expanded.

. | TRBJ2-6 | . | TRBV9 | CASSVGHLSGANVLTF | TGTGCCAGCAGCGTAGGGCACCTCTCTGGGGCCAACGTCCTGACTTTC
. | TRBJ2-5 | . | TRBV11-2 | CASSLGPGTPQETQYF | TGTGCCAGCAGCTTAGGTCCCGGGACTCCACAAGAGACCCAGTACTTC
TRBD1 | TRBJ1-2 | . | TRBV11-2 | CASSLTRDRGRIGGYGYTF | TGTGCCAGCAGCTTAACGCGGGACAGGGGGCGGATTGGTGGCTATGGCTACACCTTC
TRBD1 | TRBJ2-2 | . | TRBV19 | CASSTGGAYTGELFF | TGTGCCAGTAGCACAGGGGGCGCGTACACCGGGGAGCTGTTTTTT
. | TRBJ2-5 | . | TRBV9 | CASSVAPAGSSETQYF | TGTGCCAGCAGCGTAGCTCCTGCAGGGTCGAGCGAGACCCAGTACTTC
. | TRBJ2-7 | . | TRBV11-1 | CASSFSSAYSYEQYF | TGTGCCAGCAGCTTTTCTAGCGCCTATTCCTACGAGCAGTACTTC
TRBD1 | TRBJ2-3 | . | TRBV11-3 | CASSTGTGRADTQYF | TGTGCCAGCAGCACCGGGACAGGGAGGGCAGATACGCAGTATTTT
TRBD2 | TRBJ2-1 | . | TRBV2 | CASRTSGGYNEQFF | TGTGCCAGCAGGACTAGCGGGGGCTACAATGAGCAGTTCTTC
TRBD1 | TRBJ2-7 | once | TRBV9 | CASSPDRTGGIYEQYF | TGTGCCAGCAGCCCAGACAGGACAGGGGGAATCTACGAGCAGTACTTC
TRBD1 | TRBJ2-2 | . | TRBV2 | CASSATGGAGELFF | TGTGCCAGCAGCGCGACAGGGGGCGCCGGGGAGCTGTTTTTT
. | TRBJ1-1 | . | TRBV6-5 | CASSRRGGDTEAFF | TGTGCCAGCAGTCGAAGGGGGGGGGACACTGAAGCTTTCTTT
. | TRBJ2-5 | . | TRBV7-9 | CASSLLASQETQYF | TGTGCCAGCAGCTTATTGGCATCGCAAGAGACCCAGTACTTC
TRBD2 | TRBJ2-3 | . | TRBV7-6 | CASSLAYGRATDTQYF | TGTGCCAGCAGCTTAGCGTACGGGAGGGCCACAGATACGCAGTATTTT
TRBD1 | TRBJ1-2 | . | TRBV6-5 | CASSPRDRVYGYTF | TGTGCCAGCAGTCCCCGTGACAGGGTCTATGGCTACACCTTC
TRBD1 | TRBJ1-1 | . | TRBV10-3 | CAIRERQGAAEAFF | TGTGCCATCAGGGAAAGACAGGGGGCGGCTGAAGCTTTCTTT
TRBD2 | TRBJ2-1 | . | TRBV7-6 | CASSLTLRGAGEGSSYNEQFF | TGTGCCAGCAGCCTCACCCTTCGAGGAGCGGGAGAAGGTAGCTCCTACAATGAGCAGTTCTTC
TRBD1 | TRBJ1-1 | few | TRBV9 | CASSKTGATEAFF | TGTGCCAGCAGTAAAACAGGGGCCACTGAAGCTTTCTTT
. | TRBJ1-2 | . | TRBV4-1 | CASSQTVVRGAIYGYTF | TGCGCCAGCAGCCAAACGGTGGTACGGGGGGCAATCTATGGCTACACCTTC
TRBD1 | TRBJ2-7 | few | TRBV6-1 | CASSYMRQGGYEQYF | TGTGCCAGCAGCTATATGAGACAGGGCGGCTACGAGCAGTACTTC